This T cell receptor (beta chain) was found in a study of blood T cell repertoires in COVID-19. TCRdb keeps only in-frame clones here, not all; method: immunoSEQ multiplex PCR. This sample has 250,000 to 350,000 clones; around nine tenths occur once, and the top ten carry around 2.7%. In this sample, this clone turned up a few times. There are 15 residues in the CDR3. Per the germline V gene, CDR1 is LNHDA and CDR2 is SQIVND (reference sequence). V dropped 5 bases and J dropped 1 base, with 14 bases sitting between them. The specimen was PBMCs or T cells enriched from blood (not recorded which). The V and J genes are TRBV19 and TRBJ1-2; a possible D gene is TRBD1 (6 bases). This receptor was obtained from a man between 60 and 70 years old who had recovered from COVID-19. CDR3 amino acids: CASSHPGQLNYGYTF. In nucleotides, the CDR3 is TGTGCCAGTAGTCATCCGGGACAACTTAACTATGGCTACACCTTC.